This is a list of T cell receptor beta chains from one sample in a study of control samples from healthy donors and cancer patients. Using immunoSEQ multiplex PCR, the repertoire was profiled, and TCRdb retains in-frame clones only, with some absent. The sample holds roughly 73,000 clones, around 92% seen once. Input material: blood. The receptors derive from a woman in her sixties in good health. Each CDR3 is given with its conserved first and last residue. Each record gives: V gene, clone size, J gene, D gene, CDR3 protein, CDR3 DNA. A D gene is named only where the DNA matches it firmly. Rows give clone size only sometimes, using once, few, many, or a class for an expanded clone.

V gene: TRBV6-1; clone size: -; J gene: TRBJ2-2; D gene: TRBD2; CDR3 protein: CASSESSGRNTGELFF; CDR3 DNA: TGTGCCAGCAGTGAAAGCAGCGGGAGGAACACCGGGGAGCTGTTTTTT
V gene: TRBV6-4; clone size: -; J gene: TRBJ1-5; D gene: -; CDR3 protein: CASSDLDMRKSNQPQHF; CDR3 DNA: TGTGCCAGCAGTGACCTGGACATGCGAAAAAGCAATCAGCCCCAGCATTTT
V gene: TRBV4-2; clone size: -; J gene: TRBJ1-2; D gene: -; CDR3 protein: CASSQDRQYGYTF; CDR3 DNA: TGTGCCAGCAGCCAAGATCGGCAGTATGGCTACACCTTC
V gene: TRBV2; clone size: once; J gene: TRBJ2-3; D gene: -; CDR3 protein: CASSESGGSDTQYF; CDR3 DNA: TGTGCCAGCAGTGAATCTGGCGGGTCAGATACGCAGTATTTT
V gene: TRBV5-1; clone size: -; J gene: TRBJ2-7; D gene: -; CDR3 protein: CASSASDRTGEQYF; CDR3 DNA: TGCGCCAGCAGCGCGTCGGATAGGACGGGGGAGCAGTACTTC
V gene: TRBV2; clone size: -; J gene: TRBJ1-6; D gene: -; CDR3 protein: CASSPEINSPLHF; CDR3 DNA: TGTGCCAGCAGCCCCGAGATTAATTCACCCCTCCACTTT
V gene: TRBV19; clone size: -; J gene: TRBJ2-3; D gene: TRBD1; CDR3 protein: CASRGQGGTDTQYF; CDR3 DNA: TGTGCCAGTAGGGGACAGGGCGGCACAGATACGCAGTATTTT
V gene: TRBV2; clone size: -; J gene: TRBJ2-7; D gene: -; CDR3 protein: CASRNSGIDEQYF; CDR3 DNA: TGTGCCAGCCGAAATTCCGGGATAGACGAGCAGTACTTC
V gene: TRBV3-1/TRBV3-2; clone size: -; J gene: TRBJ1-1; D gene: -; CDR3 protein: CASSPGQSNTEAFF; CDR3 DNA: TGTGCCAGCAGCCCAGGACAGTCGAACACTGAAGCTTTCTTT
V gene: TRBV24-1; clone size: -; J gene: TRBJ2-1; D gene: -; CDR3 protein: CATSDRAFYNEQFF; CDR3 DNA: TGTGCCACCAGTGACAGGGCCTTCTACAATGAGCAGTTCTTC
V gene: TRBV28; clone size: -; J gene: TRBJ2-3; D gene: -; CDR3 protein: CASRKGGSTDTQYF; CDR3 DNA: TGTGCCAGCAGGAAGGGTGGTAGCACAGATACGCAGTATTTT
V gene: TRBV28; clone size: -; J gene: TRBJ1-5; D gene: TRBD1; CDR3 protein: CASNQGARSPQHF; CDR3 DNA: TGTGCCAGCAACCAGGGGGCCAGATCCCCCCAGCATTTT
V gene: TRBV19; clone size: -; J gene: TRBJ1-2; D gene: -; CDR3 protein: CASSQGIYGYTF; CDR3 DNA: TGTGCCAGTAGCCAAGGTATCTATGGCTACACCTTC
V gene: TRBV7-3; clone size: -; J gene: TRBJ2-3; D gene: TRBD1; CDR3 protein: CASSLTPQGATQYF; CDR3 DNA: TGTGCCAGCAGCTTAACGCCCCAGGGGGCGACGCAGTATTTT
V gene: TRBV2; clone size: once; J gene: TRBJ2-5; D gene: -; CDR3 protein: CASSDRGETQYF; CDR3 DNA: TGTGCCAGCAGTGACCGGGGGGAGACCCAGTACTTC
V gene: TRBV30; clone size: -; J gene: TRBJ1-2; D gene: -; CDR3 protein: CAWSMGASWGYTF; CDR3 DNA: TGTGCCTGGTCGATGGGGGCTTCGTGGGGCTACACCTTC